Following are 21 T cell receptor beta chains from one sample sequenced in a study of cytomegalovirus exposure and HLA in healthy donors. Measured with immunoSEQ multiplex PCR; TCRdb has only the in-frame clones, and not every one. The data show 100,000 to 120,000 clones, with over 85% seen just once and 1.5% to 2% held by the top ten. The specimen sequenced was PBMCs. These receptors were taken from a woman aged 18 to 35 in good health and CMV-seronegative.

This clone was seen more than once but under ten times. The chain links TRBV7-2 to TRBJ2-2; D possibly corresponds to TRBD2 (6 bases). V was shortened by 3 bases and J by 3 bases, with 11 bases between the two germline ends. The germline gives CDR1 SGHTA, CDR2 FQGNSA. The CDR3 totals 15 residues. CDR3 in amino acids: CASSFGGIDTGELFF. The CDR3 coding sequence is TGTGCCAGCAGCTTTGGGGGGATCGACACCGGGGAGCTGTTTTTT.

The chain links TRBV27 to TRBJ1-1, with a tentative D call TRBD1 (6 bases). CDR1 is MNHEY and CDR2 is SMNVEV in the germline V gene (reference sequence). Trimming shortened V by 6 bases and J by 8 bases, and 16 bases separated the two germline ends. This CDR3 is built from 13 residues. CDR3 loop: CASRSKGDREAFF. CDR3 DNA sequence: TGTGCCAGCAGATCCAAGGGGGATCGAGAAGCTTTCTTT.

The CDR3 spells CASSRTGGPHQPQHF. The CDR3 bases are TGTGCCAGCAGCCGGACAGGGGGCCCCCATCAGCCCCAGCATTTT. This chain joins TRBV28 and TRBJ1-5, with 11 bases that match TRBD1. The V gene end was trimmed by 6 bases and the J gene end by 5 bases; junction bases not matched to a gene: 6. The germline V gene encodes CDR1 MDHEN and CDR2 SYDVKM. CDR3 length equals 15 residues.

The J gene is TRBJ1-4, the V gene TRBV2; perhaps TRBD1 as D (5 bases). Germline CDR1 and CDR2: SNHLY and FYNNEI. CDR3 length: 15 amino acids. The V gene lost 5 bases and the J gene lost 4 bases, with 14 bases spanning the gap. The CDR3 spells CASSRAGPYNEKLFF. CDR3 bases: TGTGCCAGCAGTCGGGCAGGGCCCTATAATGAAAAACTGTTTTTT.

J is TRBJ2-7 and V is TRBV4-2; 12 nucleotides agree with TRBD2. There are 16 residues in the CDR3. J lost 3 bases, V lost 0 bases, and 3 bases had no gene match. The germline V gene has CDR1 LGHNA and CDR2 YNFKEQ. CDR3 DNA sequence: TGTGCCAGCAGCCAAGATAGGGGACTAGCGGGCTACGAGCAGTACTTC. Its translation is CASSQDRGLAGYEQYF.

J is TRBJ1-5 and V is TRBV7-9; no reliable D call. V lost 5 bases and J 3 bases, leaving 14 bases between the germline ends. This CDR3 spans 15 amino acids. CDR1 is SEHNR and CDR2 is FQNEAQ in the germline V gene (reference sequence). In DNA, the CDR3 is TGTGCCAGCAGCCCGGGAGGCGAGGACAATCAGCCCCAGCATTTT. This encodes CASSPGGEDNQPQHF.

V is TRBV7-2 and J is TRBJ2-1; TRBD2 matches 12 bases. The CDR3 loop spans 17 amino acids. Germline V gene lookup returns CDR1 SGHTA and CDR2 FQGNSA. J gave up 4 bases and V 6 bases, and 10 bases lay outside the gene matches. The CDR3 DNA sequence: TGTGCCAGCAGGCGTCTAGCGGGAGGGCCGGGATACAATGAGCAGTTCTTC. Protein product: CASRRLAGGPGYNEQFF.

The CDR3 sequence is CASSQERRGTDTQYF. The DNA for the CDR3 is TGCGCCAGCAGCCAAGAGAGACGGGGGACAGATACGCAGTATTTT. The rearrangement links TRBV4-3 to TRBJ2-3, with D possibly TRBD2 on 6 matching bases. In germline, CDR1 is LGHNA, CDR2 YSLEER. The CDR3 loop spans 15 amino acids. Deletions cut 0 bases from V and 3 bases from J, with 10 bases between.

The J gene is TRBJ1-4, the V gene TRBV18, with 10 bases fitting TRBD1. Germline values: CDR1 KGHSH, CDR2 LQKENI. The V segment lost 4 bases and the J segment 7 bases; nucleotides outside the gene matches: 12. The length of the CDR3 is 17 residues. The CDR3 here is CASSRTGTGEVGEKLFF. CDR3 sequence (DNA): TGTGCCAGCTCACGCACCGGGACAGGGGAGGTCGGTGAAAAACTGTTTTTT.

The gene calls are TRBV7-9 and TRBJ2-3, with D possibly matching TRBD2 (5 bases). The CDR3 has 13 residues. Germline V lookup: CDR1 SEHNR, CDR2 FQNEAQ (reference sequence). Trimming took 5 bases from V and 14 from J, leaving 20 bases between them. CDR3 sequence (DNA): TGTGCCAGCAGCGCCCCGCGACTAATTATTCCGTATTTT. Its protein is CASSAPRLIIPYF.

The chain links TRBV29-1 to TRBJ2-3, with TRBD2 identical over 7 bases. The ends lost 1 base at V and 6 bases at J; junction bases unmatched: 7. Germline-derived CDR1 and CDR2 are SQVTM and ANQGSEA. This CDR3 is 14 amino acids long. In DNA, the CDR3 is TGCAGCGTTGAAGCGCGCGGGGGTGGGGATACGCAGTATTTT. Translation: CSVEARGGGDTQYF.

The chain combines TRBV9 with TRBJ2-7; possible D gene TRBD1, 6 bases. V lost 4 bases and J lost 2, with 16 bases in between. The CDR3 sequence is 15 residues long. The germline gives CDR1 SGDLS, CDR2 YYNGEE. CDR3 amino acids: CASSFRDTITYEQYF. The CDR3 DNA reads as TGTGCCAGCAGCTTCCGGGACACCATTACCTACGAGCAGTACTTC.

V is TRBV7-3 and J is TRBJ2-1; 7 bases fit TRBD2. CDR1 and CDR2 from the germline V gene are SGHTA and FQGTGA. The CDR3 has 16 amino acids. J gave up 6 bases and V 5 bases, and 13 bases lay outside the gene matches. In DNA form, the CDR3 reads TGTGCCAGCAGCCAAGTTGGCGGGAGCAAGGTCAATGAGCAGTTCTTC. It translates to CASSQVGGSKVNEQFF.

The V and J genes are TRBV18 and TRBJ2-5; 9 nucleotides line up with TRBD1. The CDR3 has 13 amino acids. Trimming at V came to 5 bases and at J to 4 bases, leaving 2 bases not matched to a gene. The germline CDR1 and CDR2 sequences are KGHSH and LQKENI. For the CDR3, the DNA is TGTGCCAGCTCATGGGACAGGGCAGAGACCCAGTACTTC. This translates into CASSWDRAETQYF.

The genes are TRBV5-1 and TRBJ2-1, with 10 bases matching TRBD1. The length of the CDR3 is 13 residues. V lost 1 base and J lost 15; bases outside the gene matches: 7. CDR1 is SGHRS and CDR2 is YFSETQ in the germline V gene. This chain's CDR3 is CASSLFSGQGSFF. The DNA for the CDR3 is TGCGCCAGCAGCTTGTTTTCGGGACAGGGGTCGTTCTTC.

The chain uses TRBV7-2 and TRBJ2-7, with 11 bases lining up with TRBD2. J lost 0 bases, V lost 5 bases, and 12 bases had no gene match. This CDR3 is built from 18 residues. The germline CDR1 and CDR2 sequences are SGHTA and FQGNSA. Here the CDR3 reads CASSPRLLAGGSSYEQYF. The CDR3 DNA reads TGTGCCAGCAGCCCCCGTTTGCTAGCGGGAGGAAGCTCCTACGAGCAGTACTTC.

CDR3 sequence reads: CASSEETGMNTEAFF. The CDR3 coding sequence is TGCGCCAGCAGCGAGGAGACAGGGATGAACACTGAAGCTTTCTTT. J is TRBJ1-1 and V is TRBV5-1; 7 positions agree with TRBD1. CDR3 length equals 15 residues. Unmatched junction bases numbered 6, after V lost 4 bases and J lost 0 bases. Germline lookup yields CDR1 SGHRS and CDR2 YFSETQ.

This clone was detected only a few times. This CDR3 reads CAWSPHSGGGPQHF. CDR3 DNA sequence: TGTGCCTGGAGTCCCCATTCGGGAGGAGGGCCCCAGCATTTT. The chain combines TRBV30 with TRBJ1-5; D call uncertain. CDR1 is GTSNPN, CDR2 SVGIG, per germline (reference sequence). The V gene lost 2 bases and the J gene lost 9 bases, with 17 bases spanning the gap. The CDR3 is 14 amino acids.

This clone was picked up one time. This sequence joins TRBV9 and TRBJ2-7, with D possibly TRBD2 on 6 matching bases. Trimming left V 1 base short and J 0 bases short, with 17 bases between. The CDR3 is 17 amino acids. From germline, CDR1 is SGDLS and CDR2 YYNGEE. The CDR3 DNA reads TGTGCCAGCAGCGTAAAGTCCGGGAGTAAGAGCTCCTACGAGCAGTACTTC. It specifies CASSVKSGSKSSYEQYF.

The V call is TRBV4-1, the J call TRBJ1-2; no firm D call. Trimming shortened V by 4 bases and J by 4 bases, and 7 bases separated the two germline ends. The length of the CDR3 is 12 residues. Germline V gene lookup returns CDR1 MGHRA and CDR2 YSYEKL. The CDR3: CASSPPGYGYTF. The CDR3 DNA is TGCGCCAGCAGCCCTCCAGGCTATGGCTACACCTTC.

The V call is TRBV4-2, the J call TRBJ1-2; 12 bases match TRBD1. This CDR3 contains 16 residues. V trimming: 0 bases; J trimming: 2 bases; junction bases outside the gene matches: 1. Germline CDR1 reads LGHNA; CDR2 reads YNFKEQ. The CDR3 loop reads CASSQDGTGGNYGYTF. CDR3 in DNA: TGTGCCAGCAGCCAAGACGGGACAGGGGGCAACTATGGCTACACCTTC.